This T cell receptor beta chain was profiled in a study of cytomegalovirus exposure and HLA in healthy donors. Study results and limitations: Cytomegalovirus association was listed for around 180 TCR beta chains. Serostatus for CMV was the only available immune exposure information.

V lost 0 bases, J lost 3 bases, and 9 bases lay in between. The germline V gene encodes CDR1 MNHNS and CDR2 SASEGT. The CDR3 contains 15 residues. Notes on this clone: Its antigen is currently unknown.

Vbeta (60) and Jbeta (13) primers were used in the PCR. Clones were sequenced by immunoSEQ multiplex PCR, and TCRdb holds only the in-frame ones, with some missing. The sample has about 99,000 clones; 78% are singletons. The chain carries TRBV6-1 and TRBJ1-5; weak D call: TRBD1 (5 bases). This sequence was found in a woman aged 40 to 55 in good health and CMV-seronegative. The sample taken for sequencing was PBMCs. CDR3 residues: CASSEAGGFNQPQHF. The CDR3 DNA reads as TGTGCCAGCAGTGAAGCGGGGGGGTTCAATCAGCCCCAGCATTTT.